Below, 20 T cell receptor beta chains from the same sample are listed, as sequenced in a study of Tregs in tolerant kidney transplant recipients. The table came from immunoSEQ multiplex PCR; TCRdb's copy has only in-frame clones and leaves some out. This repertoire comprises roughly 32,000 clones; its ten largest clones make up 14%. The source material was CD8+ T cells from blood, sampled before the transplant. These receptor sequences come from a human donor who received a combined kidney and bone marrow transplant.

As to this clone: The read finishes 3 residues shy of the CDR3 end, and the germline J gene is used to complete it. The gene calls are TRBV10-3 and TRBJ2-1; D not certain. CDR1 and CDR2 from the germline V gene are ENHRY and SYGVKD. V was cut by 3 bases and J by 9 bases, with 6 bases left in between. This CDR3 comprises 11 residues. CDR3 bases read: TGTGCCATCAGTGAAGGTACTGAG. It specifies CAISEGTE. The CDR3 as a whole reads CAISEGTEQFF.

With respect to this clone: The CDR3 extends 3 residues past the end of the read, so its final part is completed from the germline J gene. The rearrangement uses TRBV5-1 and TRBJ2-7; 8 bases map to TRBD1. From germline, CDR1 is SGHRS and CDR2 YFSETQ. V lost 9 bases, J lost 2 bases, and 13 bases stayed unmatched. The CDR3 runs to 15 residues. This CDR3 is CATAVTGAKTYEQYF. Incomplete CDR3 DNA: TGCGCCACGGCGGTGACAGGGGCCAAGACCTACGAG.

Comment on this clone: The read is 3 residues too short to cover the CDR3 end, so that end is filled in from the germline J gene. This chain links TRBV7-2 with TRBJ2-5; D uncertain. V lost 3 bases, J lost 1 base, and 9 bases lay in between. Per the germline V gene, CDR1 is SGHTA and CDR2 is FQGNSA. CDR3 length: 14 residues. The CDR3 reads CASSLRQTQETQYF. CDR3 DNA (partial): TGTGCCAGCAGCTTGCGGCAGACCCAAGAGACC.

Worth noting for this clone: The read terminates 3 residues ahead of where the CDR3 ends, so the germline J gene completes it. The rearrangement joins TRBV19 to TRBJ1-1; tentatively, D is TRBD1 (6 bases). There are 15 residues in the CDR3. V was clipped by 3 bases and J by 4 bases, with 15 bases between them. Germline assignment: CDR1 LNHDA and CDR2 SQIVND (reference sequence). This CDR3 reads CASSIWDKTSTEAFF. The CDR3 DNA, read in part, is TGTGCCAGTAGTATTTGGGACAAAACGAGCACTGAA.

On this clone: Sequencing ends 3 residues short of the CDR3 end; the germline J gene provides the rest. This chain links TRBV7-3 with TRBJ2-1; D may be TRBD2 (6 bases). Germline-derived CDR1 and CDR2 are SGHTA and FQGTGA. Trimming stripped 2 bases from V and 8 bases from J, with 10 bases between. This CDR3 contains 13 residues. The sequenced part of the CDR3 DNA is TGTGCCAGCAGCTTAGGTGGGGGGTATGAG. It codes for CASSLGGGYE. The whole CDR3 protein is CASSLGGGYEQFF.

Notes on this clone: The read falls 3 residues short of the CDR3 end, and the missing part is taken from the germline J gene. The chain links TRBV19 to TRBJ2-7; weak D call: TRBD2 (5 bases). The CDR3 spans 14 residues. Per germline, CDR1 LNHDA and CDR2 SQIVND (reference sequence). With 5 bases removed from V and 2 bases from J, the gap between germline ends came to 13 bases. CDR3 amino acids: CASSSPGNTYEQYF. CDR3 bases read: TGTGCCAGTAGTTCTCCGGGGAACACCTACGAG.

Comment on this clone: The read finishes 3 residues shy of the CDR3 end, and the germline J gene is used to complete it. This chain uses TRBV6-2 or TRBV6-3 with TRBJ1-5, with 7 bases lining up with TRBD1. The CDR3 sequence is 14 residues long. The germline V gene has CDR1 MNHEY and CDR2 SVGEGT. J lost 6 bases, V lost 5 bases, and 7 bases had no gene match. CDR3 sequence reads: CASSQATGPQPQHF. The part of the CDR3 DNA that was read is TGTGCCAGCAGTCAAGCGACAGGGCCTCAGCCC.

Of note for this clone: At one end, the junction sequence differs from germline, possibly due to a read error. Read sequence stops 3 residues before the CDR3 end, and the germline J gene provides the missing end. V is TRBV7-7 and J is TRBJ1-3; D perhaps matches TRBD1 (5 bases). Germline V gene data show CDR1 as SSHAT and CDR2 as FNYEAQ (reference sequence). The CDR3 runs to 15 residues. The part of the CDR3 DNA that was read is TGTGCTAGCAGCTTAGCACAGGTTCCAGGAAACACC. This translates into CASSLAQVPGNT. The full CDR3 reads CASSLAQVPGNTIYF. The variable domain in full, completed from reference TRBV7-7 and TRBJ1-3, reads GAGVSQSPRYKVTKRGQDVTLRCDPISSHATLYWYQQALGQGPEFLTYFNYEAQPDKSGLPSDRFSAERPEGSISTLTIQRTEQRDSAMYRCASSLAQVPGNTIYFGEGSWLTVV.

Note on this clone: The read terminates 3 residues before the CDR3 end, so the remaining end is supplied by the germline J gene. The V call is TRBV4-2, the J call TRBJ2-3, with 10 bases that match TRBD2. The CDR3 totals 16 residues. CDR1 and CDR2 (germline): LGHNA, YNFKEQ. V gave up 3 bases and J gave up 2 bases; unmatched junction bases: 5. Incomplete CDR3 DNA: TGTGCCAGCAGCCAGGCCGGGACTAGCGTCACAGATACG. It translates to CASSQAGTSVTDT. In full, the CDR3 reads CASSQAGTSVTDTQYF.

Points on this clone: The read is 3 residues too short to cover the CDR3 end, so that end is filled in from the germline J gene. V gene TRBV7-2 combines with J gene TRBJ1-1; D uncertain. There are 16 residues in the CDR3. Germline V gene data show CDR1 as SGHTA and CDR2 as FQGNSA. V lost 0 bases to trimming and J lost 1 base, with 12 bases between them. This CDR3 is CASSLAVKGTNTEAFF. The sequenced CDR3 bases are TGTGCCAGCAGCTTAGCTGTCAAGGGCACGAACACTGAA. Full variable domain (outside the CDR3, taken from reference TRBV7-2 and TRBJ1-1): GAGVSQSPSNKVTEKGKDVELRCDPISGHTALYWYRQSLGQGLEFLIYFQGNSAPDKSGLPSDRFSAERTGGSVSTLTIQRTQQEDSAVYLCASSLAVKGTNTEAFFGQGTRLTVV.

As for this clone: With the read ending 3 residues before the CDR3 end, the germline J gene is used to fill in that end. This chain links TRBV5-3 with TRBJ2-1; the match to TRBD1 covers 9 bases. TRBV5-3 belongs to the ORF category, with a function that is uncertain. The CDR3 has 16 residues. The V and J ends lost 2 bases and 4 bases, in that order; junction bases with no gene match: 7. The CDR3 loop reads CARSFHRGQLYNEQFF. CDR3 bases read: TGTGCCAGAAGCTTTCACAGGGGGCAATTGTACAATGAG.

As to this clone: The read stops 3 residues short of the end of the CDR3; the missing end is completed from the germline J gene. The chain links TRBV7-6 to TRBJ2-2; 8 bases are shared with TRBD2. Unmatched junction bases numbered 13, after V lost 5 bases and J lost 5 bases. The CDR3 sequence is 17 residues long. Germline assignment: CDR1 SGHVS and CDR2 FNYEAQ. The covered CDR3 bases are TGTGCCAGCAGCCGAAACATACTAGCGGAAAAGACCGGGGAG. It codes for CASSRNILAEKTGE. The whole CDR3 protein reads CASSRNILAEKTGELFF.

With respect to this clone: Read data end 3 residues before the CDR3 end; the end is taken from the germline J gene. The chain carries TRBV19 and TRBJ1-1; 9 bases map to TRBD1. J gave up 4 bases and V 3 bases, and 3 bases lay outside the gene matches. There are 14 residues in the CDR3. Germline V CDR1 and CDR2: LNHDA, SQIVND (reference sequence). CDR3 sequence: CASSMGQGGTEAFF. The sequenced part of the CDR3 DNA is TGTGCCAGTAGTATGGGACAGGGAGGCACTGAA.

This clone is classed as medium-sized by frequency. The DNA ends 3 residues before the CDR3 does, and the rest of the CDR3 is filled in from the germline J gene. V and J are TRBV4-1 and TRBJ2-1; 9 bases line up with TRBD2. Germline CDR1 reads MGHRA; CDR2 reads YSYEKL. CDR3 length: 15 residues. Unmatched junction bases numbered 7, after V lost 2 bases and J lost 8 bases. This CDR3 reads CASSQLAGRGDEQFF. Incomplete CDR3 DNA: TGCGCCAGCAGCCAACTAGCGGGGCGGGGGGATGAG.

Comment on this clone: The CDR3 is cut off 3 residues early in the read; its end comes from the germline J gene. The V and J genes are TRBV5-5 and TRBJ1-1; 9 nucleotides agree with TRBD1. The germline V gene has CDR1 SGHKS and CDR2 YYEKEE (reference sequence). With V trimmed by 4 bases and J by 6 bases, 1 base remained unmatched. CDR3 length: 12 residues. CDR3 loop: CASSRTGAEAFF. CDR3 DNA (partial): TGTGCCAGCAGCCGGACAGGGGCTGAA.

The CDR3 spells CASSKIGQGINQPQHF. CDR3 bases read: TGTGCCAGTAGTAAAATCGGACAGGGCATCAATCAGCCC. The chain couples TRBV19 to TRBJ1-5; 8 bases match TRBD1. The read ends 3 residues early relative to the CDR3; the germline J gene fills the gap. This CDR3 is built from 16 residues. Germline trimming cut 4 bases from V and 3 bases from J; bases unmatched to any gene: 8. CDR1 is LNHDA and CDR2 is SQIVND in the germline V gene (reference sequence).

Turning to this clone: The read is 3 residues too short to cover the CDR3 end, so that end is filled in from the germline J gene. This rearrangement joins TRBV29-1 to TRBJ1-2; D gene unclear. CDR3 length: 14 amino acids. V lost 1 base and J lost 5, with 14 bases in between. The germline CDR1 and CDR2 sequences are SQVTM and ANQGSEA. The part of the CDR3 DNA that was read is TGCAGCGTTGAAGTGTTGGAGGGTGGATATGGC. This encodes CSVEVLEGGYG. The full CDR3 protein is CSVEVLEGGYGYTF.

CDR3 in amino acids: CASSAEGLAGVRGPYNEQFF. The DNA read from the CDR3 is TGTGCCAGCAGCGCAGAGGGACTAGCGGGAGTAAGGGGACCCTACAATGAG. The V call is TRBV13, the J call TRBJ2-1; 14 bases agree with TRBD2. The observed sequence ends 3 residues before the CDR3 terminus, with the missing tail filled in from the germline J gene. Trimming took 5 bases from V and 2 from J; bases not matched to a gene: 14. Germline V gene sequence: CDR1 PRHDT, CDR2 FYEKMQ (reference sequence). This CDR3 is 20 amino acids long.

In terms of frequency, this clone is medium-sized. With the read ending 3 residues before the CDR3 end, the germline J gene is used to fill in that end. V usage is TRBV29-1 and J usage is TRBJ1-2; 10 nucleotides line up with TRBD1. The CDR3 runs 13 residues. V dropped 4 bases and J dropped 6; count of bases not matched to a gene: 5. Germline V gene data show CDR1 as SQVTM and CDR2 as ANQGSEA. The CDR3 sequence is CSVVGTGENGYTF. The part of the CDR3 DNA that was read is TGCAGCGTTGTCGGGACAGGGGAAAATGGC.

A remark on this clone: From the germline J gene comes the end of the CDR3, since the read stops 3 residues before it. The rearrangement uses TRBV19 and TRBJ2-3; 7 bases agree with TRBD1. This CDR3 has 18 amino acids. CDR1 is LNHDA, CDR2 SQIVND, per germline (reference sequence). V gave up 7 bases and J gave up 6 bases; unmatched junction bases: 22. The CDR3 here is CASTRVRDSEKQPDTQYF. The covered CDR3 bases are TGTGCCAGTACTCGAGTCCGGGACAGTGAGAAGCAACCGGATACG.